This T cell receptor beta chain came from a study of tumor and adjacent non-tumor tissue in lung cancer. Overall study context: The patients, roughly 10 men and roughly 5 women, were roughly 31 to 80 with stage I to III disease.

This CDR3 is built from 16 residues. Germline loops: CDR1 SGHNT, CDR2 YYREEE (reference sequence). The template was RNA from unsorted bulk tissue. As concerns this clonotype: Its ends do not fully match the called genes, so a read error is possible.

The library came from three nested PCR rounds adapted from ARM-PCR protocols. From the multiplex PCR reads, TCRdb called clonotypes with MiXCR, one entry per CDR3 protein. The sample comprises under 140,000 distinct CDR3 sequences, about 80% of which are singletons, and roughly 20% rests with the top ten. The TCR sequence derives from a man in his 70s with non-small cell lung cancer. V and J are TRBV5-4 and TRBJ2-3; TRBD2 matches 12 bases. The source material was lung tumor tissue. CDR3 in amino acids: CVSSPTSGSGTDRQYF. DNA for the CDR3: TGTGTCAGCAGTCCGACTAGCGGGAGTGGGACAGATAGGCAGTATTTT.